This T cell receptor beta chain was sequenced during a study of cytomegalovirus exposure and HLA in healthy donors. About the study: Unique TCR beta sequences numbering 95 million to 130 million came from about 179 million T cells in an earlier analysis. Study-wide points: DRB1 had the most TCR associations and HLA-C the fewest, a later analysis found, with rates varying by HLA locus. Data from an earlier analysis indicated that most TCR beta V segments were productive either about 87% or about 30% of the time.

The CDR3 sequence is 15 residues long. The V gene's germline CDR1 is SEHNR and CDR2 FQNEAQ (reference sequence). Trimming removed 4 bases from V and 6 bases from J; junction bases left unmatched: 7. A multiplex PCR was run with 60 Vbeta primers and 13 Jbeta primers. Per the study methods: Unique TCR beta chains totaled approximately 83 million in a later count, with about 11 million of them shared. Only in-frame clones appear in the TCRdb table, and some are missing; sequencing was by immunoSEQ multiplex PCR. That table is the source of V, J and clone size, and D and trimming were worked out from the DNA. Of under 200,000 clones listed, about 80% are singletons. This clone was counted a few times. Its antigen is unidentified.

J is TRBJ1-2 and V is TRBV7-9; 11 bases are a match to TRBD1. Sequenced: PBMCs. The sequence came from a woman under 30 in good health and CMV-seropositive. CDR3 protein: CASSSRDRGTDGYTF. DNA of the CDR3: TGTGCCAGCAGCTCCCGGGACAGGGGGACCGATGGCTACACCTTC.